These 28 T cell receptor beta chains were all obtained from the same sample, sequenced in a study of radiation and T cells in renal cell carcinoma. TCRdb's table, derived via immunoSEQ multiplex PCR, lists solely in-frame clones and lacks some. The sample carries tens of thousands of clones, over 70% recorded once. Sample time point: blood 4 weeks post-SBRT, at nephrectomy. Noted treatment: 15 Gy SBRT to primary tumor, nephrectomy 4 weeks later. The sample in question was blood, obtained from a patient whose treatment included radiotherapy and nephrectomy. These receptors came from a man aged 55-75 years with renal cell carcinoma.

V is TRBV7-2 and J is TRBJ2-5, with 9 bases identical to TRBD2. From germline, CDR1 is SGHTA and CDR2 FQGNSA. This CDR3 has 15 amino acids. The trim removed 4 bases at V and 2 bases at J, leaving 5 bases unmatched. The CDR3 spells CASSWSSGEQETQYF. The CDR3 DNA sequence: TGTGCCAGCAGCTGGTCTAGCGGGGAACAAGAGACCCAGTACTTC.

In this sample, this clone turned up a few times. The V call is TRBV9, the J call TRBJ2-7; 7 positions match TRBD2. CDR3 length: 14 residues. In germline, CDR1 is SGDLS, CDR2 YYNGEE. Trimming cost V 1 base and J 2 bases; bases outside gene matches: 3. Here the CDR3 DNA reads TGTGCCAGCAGCGTACTAGCGGAACCCTACGAGCAGTACTTC. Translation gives CASSVLAEPYEQYF.

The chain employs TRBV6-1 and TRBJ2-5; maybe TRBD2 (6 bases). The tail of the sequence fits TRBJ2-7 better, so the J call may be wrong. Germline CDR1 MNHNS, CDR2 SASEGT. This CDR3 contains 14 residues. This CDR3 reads CASSVQAGNYEQYF. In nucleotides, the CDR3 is TGTGCCAGCAGTGTGCAAGCGGGCAACTACGAGCAGTACTTC.

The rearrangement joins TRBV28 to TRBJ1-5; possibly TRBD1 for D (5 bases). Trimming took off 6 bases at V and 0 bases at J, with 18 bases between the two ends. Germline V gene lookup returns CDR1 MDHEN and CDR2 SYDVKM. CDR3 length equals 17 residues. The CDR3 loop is CASSTGGRSYSNQPQHF. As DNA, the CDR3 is TGTGCCAGCAGCACAGGTGGTCGGAGCTATAGCAATCAGCCCCAGCATTTT.

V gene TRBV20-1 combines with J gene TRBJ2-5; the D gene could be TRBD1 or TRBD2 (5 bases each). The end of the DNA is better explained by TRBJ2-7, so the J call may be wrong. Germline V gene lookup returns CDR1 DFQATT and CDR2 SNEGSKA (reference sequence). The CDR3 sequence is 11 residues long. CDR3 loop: CSARGSYEQYF. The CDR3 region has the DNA TGCAGTGCGAGGGGATCCTACGAGCAGTACTTC.

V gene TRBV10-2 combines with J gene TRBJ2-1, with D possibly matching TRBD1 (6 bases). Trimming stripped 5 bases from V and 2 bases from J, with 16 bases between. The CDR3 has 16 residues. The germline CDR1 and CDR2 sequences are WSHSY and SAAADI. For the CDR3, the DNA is TGCGCCAGCAGTCCCCCAGGGGTCGGACCCTACAATGAGCAGTTCTTC. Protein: CASSPPGVGPYNEQFF.

The CDR3: CASSDRDHTAGEQFF. As DNA, the CDR3 is TGTGCCAGCAGCGATAGGGACCATACGGCAGGTGAGCAGTTCTTC. The chain links TRBV27 to TRBJ2-1; D could derive from TRBD1 or TRBD2 (5 bases each). Germline loops: CDR1 MNHEY, CDR2 SMNVEV (reference sequence). There are 15 residues in the CDR3. The ends were cut back, 6 bases at V and 9 bases at J, with 21 bases in the middle.

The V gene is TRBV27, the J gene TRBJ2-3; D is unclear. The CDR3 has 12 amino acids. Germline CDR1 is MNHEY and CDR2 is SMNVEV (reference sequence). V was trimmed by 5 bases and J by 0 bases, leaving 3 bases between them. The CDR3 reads CASSQSTDTQYF. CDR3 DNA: TGTGCCAGCAGTCAAAGCACAGATACGCAGTATTTT.

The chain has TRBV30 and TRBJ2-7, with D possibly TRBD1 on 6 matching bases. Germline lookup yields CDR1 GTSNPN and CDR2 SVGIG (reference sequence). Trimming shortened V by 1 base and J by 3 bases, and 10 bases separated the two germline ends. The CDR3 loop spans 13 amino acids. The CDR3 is CAWSARGLYEQYF. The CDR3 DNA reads TGTGCCTGGAGTGCCAGGGGTCTCTACGAGCAGTACTTC.

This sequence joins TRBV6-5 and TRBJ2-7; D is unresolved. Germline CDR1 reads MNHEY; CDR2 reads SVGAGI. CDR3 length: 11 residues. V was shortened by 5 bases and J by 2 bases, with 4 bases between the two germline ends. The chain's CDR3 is CASSTAYEQYF. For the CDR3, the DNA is TGTGCCAGCAGTACCGCCTACGAGCAGTACTTC.

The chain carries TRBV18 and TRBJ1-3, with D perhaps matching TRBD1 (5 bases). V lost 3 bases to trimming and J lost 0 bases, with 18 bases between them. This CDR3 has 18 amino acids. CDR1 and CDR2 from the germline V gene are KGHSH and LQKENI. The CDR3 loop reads CASSPTLPGTDSGNTIYF. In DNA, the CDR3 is TGTGCCAGCTCACCGACTTTACCAGGGACGGACTCTGGAAACACCATATATTTT.

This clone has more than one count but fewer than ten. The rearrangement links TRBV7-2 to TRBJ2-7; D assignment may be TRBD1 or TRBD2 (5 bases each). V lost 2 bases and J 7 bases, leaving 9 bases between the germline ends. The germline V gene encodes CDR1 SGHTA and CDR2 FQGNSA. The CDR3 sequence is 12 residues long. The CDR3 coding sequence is TGTGCCAGCAGCTTATCTTGGGGGGAGCAGTACTTC. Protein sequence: CASSLSWGEQYF. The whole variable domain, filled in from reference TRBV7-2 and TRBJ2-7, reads GAGVSQSPSNKVTEKGKDVELRCDPISGHTALYWYRQSLGQGLEFLIYFQGNSAPDKSGLPSDRFSAERTGGSVSTLTIQRTQQEDSAVYLCASSLSWGEQYFGPGTRLTVT.

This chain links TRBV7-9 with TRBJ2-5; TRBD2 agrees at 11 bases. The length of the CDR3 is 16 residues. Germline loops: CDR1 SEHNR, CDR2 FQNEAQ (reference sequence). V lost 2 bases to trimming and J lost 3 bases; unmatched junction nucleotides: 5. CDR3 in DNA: TGTGCCAGCAGCTTAAGGGAGACTAGCGGGAAAGAGACCCAGTACTTC. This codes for CASSLRETSGKETQYF.

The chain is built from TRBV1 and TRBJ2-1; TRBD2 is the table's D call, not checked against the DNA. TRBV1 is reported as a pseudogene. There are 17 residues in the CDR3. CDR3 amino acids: CTSSQEALVSSYNEQFF. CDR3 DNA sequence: TGCACCAGCAGCCAAGAGGCACTAGTGAGCTCCTACAATGAGCAGTTCTTC.

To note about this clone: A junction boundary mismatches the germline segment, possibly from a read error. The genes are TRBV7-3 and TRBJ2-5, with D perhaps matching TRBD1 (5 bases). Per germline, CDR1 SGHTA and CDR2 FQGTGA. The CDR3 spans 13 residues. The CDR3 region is CASSLVQGETQYF. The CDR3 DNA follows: TGTGCTAGCAGCTTAGTGCAGGGAGAGACCCAGTACTTC.

CDR3 bases: TGTGCCAGTAGTATTAATTTAGGGGAGACCCAGTACTTC. Its translation: CASSINLGETQYF. V usage is TRBV19 and J usage is TRBJ2-5; D call uncertain. The CDR3 runs 13 residues. CDR1 and CDR2 from the germline V gene are LNHDA and SQIVND (reference sequence). V was pared by 3 bases and J by 5 bases, with 10 bases between.

The CDR3 DNA reads TGTGCCAGCAGCTTAGGTCAGGGGGGACGGTATAGTACGCAGTATTTT. Amino acid sequence: CASSLGQGGRYSTQYF. V usage is TRBV7-2 and J usage is TRBJ2-3; possible D gene TRBD1, 7 bases. The CDR3 is 16 amino acids. Germline lookup yields CDR1 SGHTA and CDR2 FQGNSA. V was clipped by 1 base and J by 8 bases, with 19 bases between them.

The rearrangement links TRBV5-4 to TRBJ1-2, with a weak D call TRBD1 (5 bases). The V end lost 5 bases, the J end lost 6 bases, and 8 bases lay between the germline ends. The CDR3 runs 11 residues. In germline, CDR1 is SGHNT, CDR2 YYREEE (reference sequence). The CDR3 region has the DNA TGTGCCAGCAGTGGGACGGATGGCTACACCTTC. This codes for CASSGTDGYTF.

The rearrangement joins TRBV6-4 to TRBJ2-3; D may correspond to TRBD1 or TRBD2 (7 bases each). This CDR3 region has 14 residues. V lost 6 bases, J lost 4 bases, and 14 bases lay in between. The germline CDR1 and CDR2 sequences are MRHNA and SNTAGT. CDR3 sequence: CASRPGGAADTQYF. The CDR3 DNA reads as TGTGCCAGCAGGCCAGGGGGGGCGGCAGATACGCAGTATTTT.

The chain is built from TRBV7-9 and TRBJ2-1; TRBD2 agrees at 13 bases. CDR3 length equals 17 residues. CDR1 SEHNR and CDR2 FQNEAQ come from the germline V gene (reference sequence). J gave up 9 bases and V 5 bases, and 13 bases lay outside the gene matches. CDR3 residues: CASSEKILAGGDGEQFF. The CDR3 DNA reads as TGTGCCAGCAGCGAAAAAATACTAGCGGGAGGGGACGGTGAGCAGTTCTTC. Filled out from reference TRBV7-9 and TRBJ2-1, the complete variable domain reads DTGVSQNPRHKITKRGQNVTFRCDPISEHNRLYWYRQTLGQGPEFLTYFQNEAQLEKSRLLSDRFSAERPKGSFSTLEIQRTEQGDSAMYLCASSEKILAGGDGEQFFGPGTRLTVL.

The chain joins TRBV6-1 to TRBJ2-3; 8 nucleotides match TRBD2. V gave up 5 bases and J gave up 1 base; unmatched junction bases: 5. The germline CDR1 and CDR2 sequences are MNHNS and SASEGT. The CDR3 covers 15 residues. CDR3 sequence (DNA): TGTGCCAGCAGTCCAGCGGGAGCGGGCACAGATACGCAGTATTTT. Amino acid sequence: CASSPAGAGTDTQYF.

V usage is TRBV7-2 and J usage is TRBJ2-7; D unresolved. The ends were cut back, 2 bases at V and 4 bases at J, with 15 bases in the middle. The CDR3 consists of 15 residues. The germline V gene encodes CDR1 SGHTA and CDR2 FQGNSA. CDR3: CASSLWAGGSYEQYF. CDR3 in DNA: TGTGCCAGCAGCTTATGGGCAGGTGGTAGTTACGAGCAGTACTTC.

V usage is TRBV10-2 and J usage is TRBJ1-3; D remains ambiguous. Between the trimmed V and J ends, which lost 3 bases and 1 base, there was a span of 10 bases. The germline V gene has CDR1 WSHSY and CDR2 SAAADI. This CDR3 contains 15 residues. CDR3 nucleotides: TGCGCCAGCAGTGACCCGAGGAGGTCTGGAAACACCATATATTTT. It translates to CASSDPRRSGNTIYF.

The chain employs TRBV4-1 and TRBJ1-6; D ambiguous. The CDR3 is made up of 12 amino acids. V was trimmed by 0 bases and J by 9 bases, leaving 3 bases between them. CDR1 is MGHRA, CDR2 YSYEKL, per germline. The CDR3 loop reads CASSQDSSPLHF. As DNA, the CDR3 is TGCGCCAGCAGCCAAGATAGTTCACCCCTCCACTTT.

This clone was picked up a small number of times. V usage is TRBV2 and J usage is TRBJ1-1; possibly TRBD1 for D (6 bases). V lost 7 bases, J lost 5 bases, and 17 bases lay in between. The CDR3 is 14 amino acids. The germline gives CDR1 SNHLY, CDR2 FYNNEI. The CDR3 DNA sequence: TGTGCCAGCATTTATGGCAGGGGAAGAACTGAAGCTTTCTTT. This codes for CASIYGRGRTEAFF. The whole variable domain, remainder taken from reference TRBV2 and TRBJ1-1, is EPEVTQTPSHQVTQMGQEVILRCVPISNHLYFYWYRQILGQKVEFLVSFYNNEISEKSEIFDDQFSVERPDGSNFTLKIRSTKLEDSAMYFCASIYGRGRTEAFFGQGTRLTVV.

CDR3 coding DNA: TGTGCCAGCAGCTTTCAGTTGGACGAGCAGTACTTC. Its translation is CASSFQLDEQYF. This sequence joins TRBV11-2 and TRBJ2-7, with D unclear. The CDR3 runs to 12 residues. Trimming cost V 3 bases and J 5 bases, with 8 bases left between them. In germline, CDR1 is SGHAT, CDR2 FQNNGV.

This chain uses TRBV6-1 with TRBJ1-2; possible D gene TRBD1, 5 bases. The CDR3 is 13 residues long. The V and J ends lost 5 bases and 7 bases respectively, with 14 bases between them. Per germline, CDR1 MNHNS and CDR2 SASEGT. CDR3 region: CASSPGPRRGYTF. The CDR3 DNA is TGTGCCAGCAGTCCGGGACCCCGCCGTGGCTACACCTTC.

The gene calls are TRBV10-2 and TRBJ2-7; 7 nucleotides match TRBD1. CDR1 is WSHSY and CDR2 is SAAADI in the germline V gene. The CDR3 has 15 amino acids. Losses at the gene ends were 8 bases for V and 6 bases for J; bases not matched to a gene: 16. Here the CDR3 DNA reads TGCGCCAGCGTGGACAGGTGGTTCTATGTTGGCGAGCAGTACTTC. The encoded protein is CASVDRWFYVGEQYF.